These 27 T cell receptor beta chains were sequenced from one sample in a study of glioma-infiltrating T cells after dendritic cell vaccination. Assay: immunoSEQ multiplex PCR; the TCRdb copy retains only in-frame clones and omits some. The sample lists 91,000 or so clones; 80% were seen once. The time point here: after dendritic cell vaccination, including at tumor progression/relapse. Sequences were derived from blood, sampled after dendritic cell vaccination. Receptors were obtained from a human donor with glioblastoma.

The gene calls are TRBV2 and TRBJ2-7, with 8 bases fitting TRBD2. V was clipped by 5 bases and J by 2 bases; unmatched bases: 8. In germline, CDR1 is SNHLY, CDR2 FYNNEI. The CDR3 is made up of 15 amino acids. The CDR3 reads CASSKESGRAYEQYF. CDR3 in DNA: TGTGCCAGCAGTAAAGAATCCGGGAGGGCCTACGAGCAGTACTTC. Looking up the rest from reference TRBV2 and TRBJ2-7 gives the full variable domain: EPEVTQTPSHQVTQMGQEVILRCVPISNHLYFYWYRQILGQKVEFLVSFYNNEISEKSEIFDDQFSVERPDGSNFTLKIRSTKLEDSAMYFCASSKESGRAYEQYFGPGTRLTVT.

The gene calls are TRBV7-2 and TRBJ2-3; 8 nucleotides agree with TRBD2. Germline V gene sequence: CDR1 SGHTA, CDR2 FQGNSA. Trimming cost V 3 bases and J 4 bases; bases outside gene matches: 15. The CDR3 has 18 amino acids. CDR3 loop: CASSLTNIRGGGADTQYF. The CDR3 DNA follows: TGTGCCAGCAGCTTGACGAATATCCGGGGGGGCGGAGCAGATACGCAGTATTTT.

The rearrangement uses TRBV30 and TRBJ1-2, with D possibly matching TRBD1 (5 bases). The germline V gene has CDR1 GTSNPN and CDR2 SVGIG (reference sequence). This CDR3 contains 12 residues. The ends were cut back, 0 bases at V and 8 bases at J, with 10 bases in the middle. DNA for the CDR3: TGTGCCTGGAGTGTAGCAGGGAACGGCTACACCTTC. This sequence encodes CAWSVAGNGYTF. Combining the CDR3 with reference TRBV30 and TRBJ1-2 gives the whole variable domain SQTIHQWPATLVQPVGSPLSLECTVEGTSNPNLYWYRQAAGRGLQLLFYSVGIGQISSEVPQNLSASRPQDRQFILSSKKLLLSDSGFYLCAWSVAGNGYTFGSGTRLTVV.

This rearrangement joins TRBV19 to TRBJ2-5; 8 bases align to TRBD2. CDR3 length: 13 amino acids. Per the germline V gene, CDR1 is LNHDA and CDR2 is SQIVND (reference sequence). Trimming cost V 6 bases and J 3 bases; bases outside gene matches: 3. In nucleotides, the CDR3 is TGTGCCAGTAGCCCCGGGGGGGAAGAGACCCAGTACTTC. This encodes CASSPGGEETQYF.

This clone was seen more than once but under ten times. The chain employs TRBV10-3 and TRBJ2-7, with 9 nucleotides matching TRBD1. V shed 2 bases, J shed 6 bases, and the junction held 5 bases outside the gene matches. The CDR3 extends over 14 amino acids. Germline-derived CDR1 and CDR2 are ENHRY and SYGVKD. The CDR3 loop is CAISESRDRAEQYF. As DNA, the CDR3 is TGTGCCATCAGTGAGAGTAGGGACAGGGCCGAGCAGTACTTC.

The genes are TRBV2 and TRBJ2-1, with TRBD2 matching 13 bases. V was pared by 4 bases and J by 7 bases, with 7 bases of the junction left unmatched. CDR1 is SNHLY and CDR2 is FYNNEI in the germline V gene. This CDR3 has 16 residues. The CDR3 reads CASSGGLAGFGNEQFF. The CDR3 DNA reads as TGTGCCAGCAGTGGGGGACTAGCGGGATTCGGGAATGAGCAGTTCTTC.

This CDR3 reads CSVADFNRGLTGNTIYF. The CDR3 DNA reads as TGCAGCGTTGCCGATTTTAACAGGGGGCTAACTGGAAACACCATATATTTT. The chain uses TRBV29-1 and TRBJ1-3, with 9 bases that match TRBD1. Trimming took 4 bases from V and 2 from J; bases not matched to a gene: 12. Germline CDR1 SQVTM, CDR2 ANQGSEA. The CDR3 has 17 residues.

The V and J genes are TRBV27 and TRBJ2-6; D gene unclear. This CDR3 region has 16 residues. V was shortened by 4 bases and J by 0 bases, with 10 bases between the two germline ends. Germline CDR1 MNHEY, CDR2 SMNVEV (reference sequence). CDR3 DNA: TGTGCCAGCAGTTCCCCGACAAGCTCTGGGGCCAACGTCCTGACTTTC. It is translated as CASSSPTSSGANVLTF. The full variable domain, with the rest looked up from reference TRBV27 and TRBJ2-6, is EAQVTQNPRYLITVTGKKLTVTCSQNMNHEYMSWYRQDPGLGLRQIYYSMNVEVTDKGDVPEGYKVSRKEKRNFPLILESPSPNQTSLYFCASSSPTSSGANVLTFGAGSRLTVL.

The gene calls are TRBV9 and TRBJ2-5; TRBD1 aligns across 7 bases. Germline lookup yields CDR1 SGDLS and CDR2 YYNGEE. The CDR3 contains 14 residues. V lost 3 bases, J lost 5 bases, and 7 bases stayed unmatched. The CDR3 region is CASSATGTVETQYF. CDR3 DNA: TGTGCCAGCAGCGCAACCGGGACAGTCGAGACCCAGTACTTC.

CDR3 protein: CASSIQRDKGRNGYTF. In DNA, the CDR3 is TGTGCCAGTAGTATACAACGGGACAAAGGACGGAATGGCTACACCTTC. The chain joins TRBV19 to TRBJ1-2, with D possibly TRBD1 on 6 matching bases. The V gene's germline CDR1 is LNHDA and CDR2 SQIVND (reference sequence). Trimming pared 2 bases from V and 6 bases from J, leaving 19 bases between. The CDR3 runs 16 residues.

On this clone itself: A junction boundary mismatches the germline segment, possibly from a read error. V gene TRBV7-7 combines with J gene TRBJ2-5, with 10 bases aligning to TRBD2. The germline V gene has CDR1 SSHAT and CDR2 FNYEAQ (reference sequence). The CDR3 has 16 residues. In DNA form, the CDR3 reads TGTGCTAGCAGCTTAGGCCTAGCGGGAGTGGGAGAGACCCAGTACTTC. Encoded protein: CASSLGLAGVGETQYF.

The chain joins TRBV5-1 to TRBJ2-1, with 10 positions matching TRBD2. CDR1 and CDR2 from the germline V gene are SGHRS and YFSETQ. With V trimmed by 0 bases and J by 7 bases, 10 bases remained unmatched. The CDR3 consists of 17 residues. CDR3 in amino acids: CASSLDSSGSLGNEQFF. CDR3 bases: TGCGCCAGCAGCTTGGATTCTAGCGGGAGTCTAGGGAATGAGCAGTTCTTC.

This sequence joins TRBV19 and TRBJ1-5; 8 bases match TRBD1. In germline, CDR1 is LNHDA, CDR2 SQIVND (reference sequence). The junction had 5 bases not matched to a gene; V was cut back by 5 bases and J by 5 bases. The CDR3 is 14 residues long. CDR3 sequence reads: CASSEQGGYQPQHF. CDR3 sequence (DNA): TGTGCCAGTAGTGAACAGGGGGGTTATCAGCCCCAGCATTTT.

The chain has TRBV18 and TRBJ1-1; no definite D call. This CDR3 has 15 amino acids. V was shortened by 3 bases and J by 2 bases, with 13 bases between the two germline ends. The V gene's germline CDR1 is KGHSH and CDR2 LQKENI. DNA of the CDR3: TGTGCCAGCTCACCGCGAACGAGTTTAAACACTGAAGCTTTCTTT. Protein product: CASSPRTSLNTEAFF.

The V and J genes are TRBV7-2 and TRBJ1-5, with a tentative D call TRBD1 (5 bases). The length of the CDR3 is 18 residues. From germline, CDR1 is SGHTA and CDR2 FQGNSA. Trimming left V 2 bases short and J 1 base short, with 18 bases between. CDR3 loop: CASSLYAPRAGSNQPQHF. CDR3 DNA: TGTGCCAGCAGCTTATACGCCCCCAGGGCAGGGAGCAATCAGCCCCAGCATTTT. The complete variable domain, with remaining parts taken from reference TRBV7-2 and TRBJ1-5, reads GAGVSQSPSNKVTEKGKDVELRCDPISGHTALYWYRQSLGQGLEFLIYFQGNSAPDKSGLPSDRFSAERTGGSVSTLTIQRTQQEDSAVYLCASSLYAPRAGSNQPQHFGDGTRLSIL.

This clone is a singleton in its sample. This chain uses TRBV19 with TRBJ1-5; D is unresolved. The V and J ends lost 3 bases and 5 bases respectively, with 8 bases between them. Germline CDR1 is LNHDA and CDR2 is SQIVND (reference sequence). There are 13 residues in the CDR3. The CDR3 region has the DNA TGTGCCAGTAGTATCGCGAGGGATCAGCCCCAGCATTTT. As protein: CASSIARDQPQHF.

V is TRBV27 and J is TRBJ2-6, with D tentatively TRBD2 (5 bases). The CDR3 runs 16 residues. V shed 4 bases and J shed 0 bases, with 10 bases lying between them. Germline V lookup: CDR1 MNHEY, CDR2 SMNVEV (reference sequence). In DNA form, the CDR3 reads TGTGCCAGCAGTTCCTTGAGGGACTCTGGGGCCAACGTCCTGACTTTC. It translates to CASSSLRDSGANVLTF.

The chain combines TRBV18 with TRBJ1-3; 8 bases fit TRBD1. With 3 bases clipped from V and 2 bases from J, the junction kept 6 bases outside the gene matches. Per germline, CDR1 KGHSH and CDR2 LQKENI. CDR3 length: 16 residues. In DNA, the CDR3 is TGTGCCAGCTCACCCAGGGGGCAGGGAGCTGGAAACACCATATATTTT. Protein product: CASSPRGQGAGNTIYF.

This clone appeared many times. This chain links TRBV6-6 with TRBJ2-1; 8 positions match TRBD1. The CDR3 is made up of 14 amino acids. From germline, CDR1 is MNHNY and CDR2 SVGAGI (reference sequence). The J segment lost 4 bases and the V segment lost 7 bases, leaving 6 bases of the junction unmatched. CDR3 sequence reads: CASNPQGDYNEQFF. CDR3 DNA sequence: TGTGCCAGCAACCCACAGGGGGATTACAATGAGCAGTTCTTC.

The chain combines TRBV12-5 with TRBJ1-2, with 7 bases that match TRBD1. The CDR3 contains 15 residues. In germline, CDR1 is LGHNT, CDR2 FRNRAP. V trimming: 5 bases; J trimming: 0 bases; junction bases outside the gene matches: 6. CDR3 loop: CASGPDRETNYGYTF. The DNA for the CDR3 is TGTGCTAGTGGTCCAGACAGGGAGACTAACTATGGCTACACCTTC.

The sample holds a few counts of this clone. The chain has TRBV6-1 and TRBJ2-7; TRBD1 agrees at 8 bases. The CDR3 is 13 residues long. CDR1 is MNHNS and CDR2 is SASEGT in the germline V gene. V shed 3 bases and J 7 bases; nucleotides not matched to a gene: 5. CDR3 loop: CASSEGQAGEQYF. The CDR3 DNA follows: TGTGCCAGCAGTGAGGGACAGGCGGGTGAGCAGTACTTC.

The CDR3 spells CASSLVASSHLHEQFF. Written as DNA, the CDR3 is TGTGCCAGCAGCTTAGTAGCGTCTAGCCATCTCCATGAGCAGTTCTTC. The genes are TRBV11-2 and TRBJ2-1, with D possibly being TRBD2 (5 bases). With 1 base removed from V and 8 bases from J, the gap between germline ends came to 18 bases. Looked up from germline, CDR1 is SGHAT and CDR2 is FQNNGV. This CDR3 spans 16 amino acids.

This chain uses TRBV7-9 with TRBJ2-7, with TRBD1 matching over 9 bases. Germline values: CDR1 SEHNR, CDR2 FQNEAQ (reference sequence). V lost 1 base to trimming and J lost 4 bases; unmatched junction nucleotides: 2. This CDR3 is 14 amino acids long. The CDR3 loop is CASSLGGQGYEQYF. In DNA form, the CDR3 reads TGTGCCAGCAGCTTAGGTGGACAGGGGTACGAGCAGTACTTC.

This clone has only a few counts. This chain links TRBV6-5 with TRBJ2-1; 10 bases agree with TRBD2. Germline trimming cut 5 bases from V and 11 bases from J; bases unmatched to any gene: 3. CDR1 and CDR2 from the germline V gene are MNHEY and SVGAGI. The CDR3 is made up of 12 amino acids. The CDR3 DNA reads TGTGCCAGCAGTGCACTAGCGGGGAAGCAGTTCTTC. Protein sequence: CASSALAGKQFF.

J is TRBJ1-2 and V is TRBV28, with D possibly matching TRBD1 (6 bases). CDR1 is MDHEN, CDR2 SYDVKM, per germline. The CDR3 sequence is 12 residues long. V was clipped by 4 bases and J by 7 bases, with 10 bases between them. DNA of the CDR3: TGTGCCAGCAGTTCACAGGGACGTGGCTACACCTTC. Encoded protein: CASSSQGRGYTF.

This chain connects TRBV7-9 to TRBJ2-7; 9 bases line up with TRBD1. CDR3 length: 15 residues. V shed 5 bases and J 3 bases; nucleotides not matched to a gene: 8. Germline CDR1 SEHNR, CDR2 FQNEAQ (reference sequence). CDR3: CASSGSWTGVYEQYF. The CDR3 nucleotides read TGTGCCAGCAGCGGATCCTGGACAGGGGTCTACGAGCAGTACTTC.

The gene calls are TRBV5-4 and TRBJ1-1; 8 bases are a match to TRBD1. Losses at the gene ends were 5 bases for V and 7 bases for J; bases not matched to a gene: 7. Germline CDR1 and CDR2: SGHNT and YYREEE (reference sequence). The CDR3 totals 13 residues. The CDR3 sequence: CASRWTGKGEAFF. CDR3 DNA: TGTGCCAGCAGGTGGACAGGGAAGGGTGAAGCTTTCTTT.